A single sample is the source of the 18 T cell receptor beta chains below, sequenced in a study of CD8+ T cells in alopecia areata. Extracted from the samples, RNA was reverse transcribed into cDNA to serve as the sequencing template. The protocol was immunoSEQ multiplex PCR, while the TCRdb copy is restricted to in-frame clones and leaves out a portion. The table lists 25,000 to 40,000 clones, roughly 80% of them singletons. The sequencing sample was made of NKG2D-low CD8+ T cells sorted from blood. These receptors were taken from a human donor with alopecia areata.

The chain recombines TRBV28 with TRBJ1-5, with TRBD1 matching over 10 bases. The germline gives CDR1 MDHEN, CDR2 SYDVKM. The CDR3 totals 17 residues. The V gene end was trimmed by 3 bases and the J gene end by 0 bases; junction bases not matched to a gene: 5. The CDR3 here is CASSFAGTGDSNQPQHF. The CDR3 DNA reads TGTGCCAGCAGTTTCGCCGGGACAGGGGATAGCAATCAGCCCCAGCATTTT.

The DNA of the CDR3 is TGTGCCAGCAGCCAAAGTAGCCTCGTCGGCTATGGCTACACCTTC. Its protein product is CASSQSSLVGYGYTF. The chain carries TRBV9 and TRBJ1-2; D unresolved. This CDR3 is 15 amino acids long. V lost 4 bases to trimming and J lost 4 bases, with 17 bases between them. Germline V CDR1 and CDR2: SGDLS, YYNGEE.

The CDR3 sequence: CASSETSGSSTDTQYF. As DNA, the CDR3 is TGTGCCAGCAGTGAGACTAGCGGGAGTTCAACAGATACGCAGTATTTT. The rearrangement joins TRBV6-1 to TRBJ2-3; 12 positions agree with TRBD2. The ends lost 3 bases at V and 3 bases at J; junction bases unmatched: 4. The CDR3 sequence is 16 residues long. The germline gives CDR1 MNHNS, CDR2 SASEGT.

The chain combines TRBV27 with TRBJ2-3; maybe TRBD2 (6 bases). Trimming removed 3 bases at V and 6 bases at J, with 10 bases between. The CDR3 extends over 13 amino acids. Germline values: CDR1 MNHEY, CDR2 SMNVEV (reference sequence). Here the CDR3 DNA reads TGTGCCAGCAGTTTGAGCGGGTGGGATACGCAGTATTTT. Translating it yields CASSLSGWDTQYF.

This clone was observed a few times. CDR3 nucleotide sequence: TGCAGCGTCCACGGGACTAGCGGGAGCTCGAACACCGGGGAGCTGTTTTTT. Its protein is CSVHGTSGSSNTGELFF. The chain recombines TRBV29-1 with TRBJ2-2; 14 nucleotides line up with TRBD2. The CDR3 has 17 amino acids. The V segment lost 6 bases and the J segment 0 bases; nucleotides outside the gene matches: 6. Germline CDR1 is SQVTM and CDR2 is ANQGSEA.

The V and J genes are TRBV30 and TRBJ2-3; a possible D gene is TRBD1 (5 bases). V was pared by 1 base and J by 0 bases, with 8 bases between. The CDR3 length is 14 residues. Germline values: CDR1 GTSNPN, CDR2 SVGIG (reference sequence). This chain's CDR3 is CAWSARASTDTQYF. CDR3 sequence (DNA): TGTGCCTGGAGTGCCAGGGCTAGCACAGATACGCAGTATTTT.

This chain joins TRBV29-1 and TRBJ1-1; TRBD1 might be the D (6 bases). Germline loops: CDR1 SQVTM, CDR2 ANQGSEA. Trimming pared 5 bases from V and 4 bases from J, leaving 11 bases between. The CDR3 is made up of 12 amino acids. The CDR3 DNA follows: TGCAGCGTTCTACTGGGGGCCACTGAAGCTTTCTTT. This sequence encodes CSVLLGATEAFF.

The CDR3 DNA reads TGTGCCAGCAGTTACGGGGTCCACGGGGAGCTGTTTTTT. Translation gives CASSYGVHGELFF. J is TRBJ2-2 and V is TRBV27; perhaps TRBD2 as D (5 bases). The CDR3 is made up of 13 amino acids. Germline CDR1 is MNHEY and CDR2 is SMNVEV (reference sequence). V was shortened by 4 bases and J by 7 bases, with 10 bases between the two germline ends.

The chain links TRBV28 to TRBJ2-5; D gene ambiguous. Germline assignment: CDR1 MDHEN and CDR2 SYDVKM. The CDR3 contains 14 residues. The V end was cut by 2 bases, the J end by 4 bases, with 11 bases between. Here the CDR3 DNA reads TGTGCCAGCAGTTTAGAGGCGGCGACAGAGACCCAGTACTTC. It codes for CASSLEAATETQYF.

The V gene is TRBV7-9, the J gene TRBJ2-3; D not resolved. Per germline, CDR1 SEHNR and CDR2 FQNEAQ (reference sequence). The CDR3 length is 12 residues. Trimming took 2 bases from V and 2 from J, leaving 2 bases between them. Written as DNA, the CDR3 is TGTGCCAGCAGCTTACTCACAGATACGCAGTATTTT. It specifies CASSLLTDTQYF.

The chain has TRBV4-3 and TRBJ1-4; 7 nucleotides line up with TRBD1. Germline V gene lookup returns CDR1 LGHNA and CDR2 YSLEER. The CDR3 is made up of 14 amino acids. With V trimmed by 5 bases and J by 8 bases, 8 bases remained unmatched. CDR3 in amino acids: CASSTRGGQEKLFF. The CDR3 nucleotides are TGCGCCAGCAGCACCAGGGGGGGCCAGGAAAAACTGTTTTTT.

This chain uses TRBV27 with TRBJ1-5, with D hard to call. The CDR3 is made up of 13 amino acids. Germline lookup yields CDR1 MNHEY and CDR2 SMNVEV (reference sequence). Trimming took off 2 bases at V and 9 bases at J, with 11 bases between the two ends. In DNA form, the CDR3 reads TGTGCCAGCAGTTTAAGTGCCCGAGGGCCCCAGCATTTT. Encoded protein: CASSLSARGPQHF.

CDR3 protein: CASSLSGGSTDTQYF. CDR3 sequence (DNA): TGTGCCAGCAGTCTTAGCGGGGGCAGTACAGATACGCAGTATTTT. This chain links TRBV27 with TRBJ2-3, with 9 bases matching TRBD2. This CDR3 contains 15 residues. Trimming at V came to 5 bases and at J to 3 bases, leaving 6 bases not matched to a gene. Germline CDR1 MNHEY, CDR2 SMNVEV (reference sequence).

CDR3 sequence reads: CASGPYNEKLFF. The CDR3 nucleotides are TGTGCCAGTGGGCCGTATAATGAAAAACTGTTTTTT. The rearrangement links TRBV25-1 to TRBJ1-4, with D unclear. Trimming took 9 bases from V and 4 from J, leaving 9 bases between them. Germline lookup yields CDR1 MGHDK and CDR2 SYGVNS. CDR3 size: 12 residues.

The chain carries TRBV30 and TRBJ1-1; D gene uncertain. Germline-derived CDR1 and CDR2 are GTSNPN and SVGIG (reference sequence). V was trimmed by 2 bases and J by 4 bases, leaving 20 bases between them. The CDR3 has 16 residues. DNA for the CDR3: TGTGCCTGGAGTATCGGAGGGATTGGCGCGGGCACTGAAGCTTTCTTT. Translating it yields CAWSIGGIGAGTEAFF.

The genes are TRBV29-1 and TRBJ1-3; 7 nucleotides align to TRBD1. The ends lost 7 bases at V and 3 bases at J; junction bases unmatched: 9. Germline assignment: CDR1 SQVTM and CDR2 ANQGSEA. The CDR3 consists of 14 residues. The CDR3 DNA is TGCAGCGCCGAAGACAGGGTGAATGGAAACACCATATATTTT. It is translated as CSAEDRVNGNTIYF.

The rearrangement uses TRBV7-9 and TRBJ2-3; D is perhaps TRBD2 (6 bases). Per the germline V gene, CDR1 is SEHNR and CDR2 is FQNEAQ (reference sequence). CDR3 length: 16 residues. The V gene lost 4 bases and the J gene lost 1 base, with 15 bases spanning the gap. CDR3 bases: TGTGCCAGCAGCTCCTTTTTCGGAGGGGGCACAGATACGCAGTATTTT. It codes for CASSSFFGGGTDTQYF.

The chain uses TRBV29-1 and TRBJ1-2; D is ambiguous. This CDR3 is built from 14 residues. Germline values: CDR1 SQVTM, CDR2 ANQGSEA. Trimming left V 8 bases short and J 5 bases short, with 21 bases between. The CDR3 region is CSFGQTVENYGYTF. The CDR3 DNA follows: TGCAGCTTCGGTCAAACGGTTGAGAATTATGGCTACACCTTC. Combining the CDR3 with reference TRBV29-1 and TRBJ1-2 gives the whole variable domain SAVISQKPSRDICQRGTSLTIQCQVDSQVTMMFWYRQQPGQSLTLIATANQGSEATYESGFVIDKFPISRPNLTFSTLTVSNMSPEDSSIYLCSFGQTVENYGYTFGSGTRLTVV.